This TCR beta chain was recorded in a study of blood T cell repertoires in COVID-19 (dated by TCRdb to the early 2020s). For context, the study as a whole: Samples covering the acute and convalescent phases of COVID-19 were provided by collaborators in the United States, Italy and Spain. The material from the prospective study consisted of cDNA or gDNA derived from T cells, B-cell-depleted T cells, or PBMCs. Deeply sampled blood TCRbeta repertoires from subjects exposed to, actively infected with, or recovered from COVID-19 were included in the dataset. The repertoires were released in a freely available public database meant as a resource for research on the immune response to SARS-CoV-2. Samples were obtained from the ongoing ImmuneRACE study (first 160 participants) and from roughly 1,300 subjects provided by 6 global collaborators. A de-identified subject ID, COVID-19 status, age in years and sex were almost always included in the sample metadata. HLA class I and class II types, where available, came from metadata supplied by the sample provider rather than from assay-based typing.

Paper-wide results and their limitations: Clinical and demographic metadata were provided uncurated, with the amount varying by source and participant.

Participants in the prospective study were aged roughly 18 to 100 years, lived in 20 to 30 United States geographic areas, and enrolled through a virtual design. Cohort assignment in the prospective study relied on participant-reported clinical history from a screening survey and a study questionnaire. Recovered participants in ImmuneRACE Cohort 3 were defined by two consecutive negative NP/OP PCR tests, clearance by a healthcare professional, or resolution of symptoms. In the prospective study, whole blood, serum and a nasopharyngeal or oropharyngeal swab were collected from each participant by mobile phlebotomists. Over a roughly two-month period, participants in the prospective study had the option of providing additional blood draws and questionnaires. Before DNA extraction, blood samples from the prospective study were shipped at room temperature or frozen. This clone came up a few times. It has no known antigen specificity. Per-nucleotide qualities are absent, and no much larger clonotype sits a single base away.

TCRbeta CDR3 regions were amplified from genomic DNA by means of the immunoSEQ Assay, a bias-controlled multiplex PCR. As for the authors' bioinformatics: The number of nucleated cells in each sample was estimated by amplification of reference gene primers within the assay. To quantify the absolute abundance of each unique TCRbeta CDR3 rearrangement, sequence reads were collapsed and filtered. For each sample, productive Simpson clonality was calculated as the square root of Simpson's diversity index across productive rearrangements. TCRdb's version of the immuneACCESS table is confined to in-frame rearrangements and falls short of the full clone set. An unresolved V gene accounts for under half of the shortfall where checked; the remainder is of unknown origin. That table furnishes V, J and clone size, whereas the DNA furnished D and trimming. This sample comprises fewer than 400,000 clones, approximately 85% of them detected only once. The top ten constitute around 2.2% of the sample.

This clonotype originated in a man aged 25 to 40 who had recovered from COVID-19. The specimen sequenced was PBMCs or T cells enriched from blood (not recorded which).

Here the CDR3 is given as CASSPGQAAQPQHF. The bases are TGCGCCAGCAGCCCCGGACAGGCAGCGCAGCCCCAGCATTTT. The rearrangement joined TRBV5-1 to TRBJ1-5; the central 7 bases match TRBD1. Relative to germline, V is missing 4 bases and J is missing 7 bases, with 8 bases of the junction outside any gene match. From the germline V gene, CDR1 is SGHRS and CDR2 is YFSETQ. Counted from cysteine to phenylalanine, this CDR3 has 14 amino acids. The retained sequence is limited to the CDR3, 42 bases, with the frame set at the first base.